One and the same sample provided the 32 T cell receptor beta chains below, sequenced in a study of T cell responses to AZD1222 COVID-19 vaccine. TCRdb's copy holds only in-frame clones and misses some; the assay was immunoSEQ multiplex PCR. The data hold roughly 110,000 clones, with 80% to 95% observed a single time. The sample in question was peripheral blood, obtained 28 days after the second AZD1222 dose. These receptors all stem from an adult who received the AZD1222 COVID-19 vaccine.

The gene calls are TRBV4-3 and TRBJ1-4; D is perhaps TRBD1 (6 bases). The V end was cut by 0 bases, the J end by 7 bases, with 12 bases between. The germline V gene encodes CDR1 LGHNA and CDR2 YSLEER. The CDR3 covers 15 residues. The DNA of the CDR3 is TGCGCCAGCAGCCAAGATGCAGGGGCGGGTGAAAAACTGTTTTTT. Translating gives CASSQDAGAGEKLFF.

Details on this clone: The junction departs from germline at one end; a sequencing error may be responsible. The chain is built from TRBV7-7 and TRBJ2-3, with 9 bases fitting TRBD2. Germline assignment: CDR1 SSHAT and CDR2 FNYEAQ (reference sequence). The CDR3 is 15 residues long. The DNA of the CDR3 is TGTGCTAGCAGCTACGGTAGCGGGAGAACAGATACGCAGTATTTT. Its translation: CASSYGSGRTDTQYF.

The rearrangement joins TRBV7-2 to TRBJ2-3, with TRBD2 matching 12 bases. The ends lost 5 bases at V and 6 bases at J; junction bases unmatched: 9. This CDR3 contains 16 residues. The germline V gene encodes CDR1 SGHTA and CDR2 FQGNSA. The CDR3 region is CASSLSLAGGRDTQYF. In DNA, the CDR3 is TGTGCCAGCAGCCTTTCACTAGCGGGGGGAAGGGATACGCAGTATTTT. The variable domain in full, completed from reference TRBV7-2 and TRBJ2-3, reads GAGVSQSPSNKVTEKGKDVELRCDPISGHTALYWYRQSLGQGLEFLIYFQGNSAPDKSGLPSDRFSAERTGGSVSTLTIQRTQQEDSAVYLCASSLSLAGGRDTQYFGPGTRLTVL.

The CDR3 here is CASSQEGAQDSPLHF. CDR3 coding DNA: TGCGCCAGCAGCCAAGAAGGCGCACAGGATTCACCCCTCCACTTT. The rearrangement links TRBV4-1 to TRBJ1-6; the D gene is possibly TRBD1 (5 bases). The V end was cut by 0 bases, the J end by 8 bases, with 11 bases between. CDR3 length equals 15 residues. Per germline, CDR1 MGHRA and CDR2 YSYEKL.

This clone was recorded a few times. V and J are TRBV7-6 and TRBJ1-6; the D is unclear. V shed 5 bases and J shed 9 bases, with 17 bases lying between them. Germline CDR1 and CDR2: SGHVS and FNYEAQ. The CDR3 is 15 amino acids. CDR3 coding DNA: TGTGCCAGCAGCCCTAATCAAGGGAGCGGTTCACCCCTCCACTTT. Translating gives CASSPNQGSGSPLHF.

V and J are TRBV6-5 and TRBJ2-7, with 8 bases fitting TRBD2. Trimming at V came to 6 bases and at J to 2 bases, leaving 9 bases not matched to a gene. Per germline, CDR1 MNHEY and CDR2 SVGAGI. This CDR3 contains 15 residues. The CDR3: CASSHGGADAYEQYF. CDR3 DNA: TGTGCCAGCAGCCACGGGGGGGCTGATGCCTACGAGCAGTACTTC.

V and J are TRBV10-3 and TRBJ1-2; no firm D call. Germline values: CDR1 ENHRY, CDR2 SYGVKD. This CDR3 is 11 amino acids long. V dropped 7 bases and J dropped 0 bases, with 3 bases sitting between them. CDR3 coding DNA: TGTGCCATCATGTCTAACTATGGCTACACCTTC. It translates to CAIMSNYGYTF.

The rearrangement uses TRBV12-3 or TRBV12-4 and TRBJ1-1; a weak D match, TRBD1 (5 bases). Trimming left V 7 bases short and J 2 bases short, with 11 bases between. The CDR3 consists of 13 residues. Here the CDR3 reads CASMGVDNTEAFF. The CDR3 nucleotides read TGTGCCAGCATGGGGGTAGACAACACTGAAGCTTTCTTT.

CDR3 coding DNA: TGTGCCAGCAGCTCATCTCTTTATGAAAAACTGTTTTTT. Translation: CASSSSLYEKLFF. V usage is TRBV7-8 and J usage is TRBJ1-4, with D unresolved. This CDR3 is built from 13 residues. Germline assignment: CDR1 SGHVS and CDR2 FQNEAQ. Deletions cut 4 bases from V and 6 bases from J, with 9 bases between.

The chain combines TRBV5-8 with TRBJ2-1; TRBD1 aligns across 7 bases. CDR1 is SGHTS, CDR2 YDEGEE, per germline. J gave up 0 bases and V 0 bases, and 9 bases lay outside the gene matches. The CDR3 length is 18 residues. In DNA, the CDR3 is TGTGCCAGCAGCTTGGAAAACAGGGGAAGGGGCTCCTACAATGAGCAGTTCTTC. Translated, it gives CASSLENRGRGSYNEQFF.

This chain connects TRBV18 to TRBJ2-7; no reliable D call. This CDR3 contains 12 residues. With 6 bases removed from V and 3 bases from J, the gap between germline ends came to 9 bases. The germline V gene has CDR1 KGHSH and CDR2 LQKENI. The CDR3 sequence: CASSDGYYEQYF. The DNA of the CDR3 is TGTGCCAGCTCCGACGGTTACTACGAGCAGTACTTC.

This clone was seen once. The chain joins TRBV2 to TRBJ2-2; 11 bases agree with TRBD2. The V gene end was trimmed by 9 bases and the J gene end by 6 bases; junction bases not matched to a gene: 6. CDR3 length equals 14 residues. CDR1 and CDR2 from the germline V gene are SNHLY and FYNNEI. Written as DNA, the CDR3 is TGTGCCAGTGGTGCTAGCGGGGGGCCCGGGGAGCTGTTTTTT. Its protein is CASGASGGPGELFF.

This chain connects TRBV7-2 to TRBJ2-7, with 11 bases aligning to TRBD2. The germline CDR1 and CDR2 sequences are SGHTA and FQGNSA. V shed 6 bases and J 2 bases; nucleotides not matched to a gene: 6. The CDR3 sequence is 15 residues long. The CDR3 sequence is CASRPSGGPTYEQYF. For the CDR3, the DNA is TGTGCCAGCAGACCTAGCGGGGGGCCAACCTACGAGCAGTACTTC.

The chain is built from TRBV6-5 and TRBJ2-7; TRBD1 might be the D (5 bases). The CDR3 is made up of 14 amino acids. Trimming removed 5 bases at V and 0 bases at J, with 11 bases between. Germline assignment: CDR1 MNHEY and CDR2 SVGAGI. Here the CDR3 reads CASSKPTDSYEQYF. The DNA for the CDR3 is TGTGCCAGCAGTAAGCCGACAGACTCCTACGAGCAGTACTTC.

The chain carries TRBV9 and TRBJ2-7, with a tentative D call TRBD2 (5 bases). CDR1 and CDR2 (germline): SGDLS, YYNGEE. There are 14 residues in the CDR3. The V and J ends lost 3 bases and 4 bases respectively, with 14 bases between them. CDR3 nucleotide sequence: TGTGCCAGCAGCGCAGACCTACTAGGATACGAGCAGTACTTC. Its protein is CASSADLLGYEQYF.

This clone came up many times. The V call is TRBV7-2, the J call TRBJ1-6, with D possibly matching TRBD1 (5 bases). The CDR3 totals 16 residues. Germline loops: CDR1 SGHTA, CDR2 FQGNSA. The V end was cut by 1 base, the J end by 10 bases, with 17 bases between. This chain's CDR3 is CASSLDFGQGGSPLHF. The CDR3 DNA is TGTGCCAGCAGCTTAGATTTCGGCCAGGGTGGCTCACCCCTCCACTTT.

The chain carries TRBV3-1 (or the pseudogene TRBV3-2) and TRBJ1-1; tentative D call: TRBD1 (5 bases). With 1 base removed from V and 6 bases from J, the gap between germline ends came to 18 bases. Germline CDR1 is LGHDT and CDR2 is YNNKEL (reference sequence). The CDR3 length is 16 residues. CDR3 DNA: TGTGCCAGCAGCCAAGGGTCTCGAGGGGCTACGGCTGAAGCTTTCTTT. As protein: CASSQGSRGATAEAFF.

This chain uses TRBV4-1 with TRBJ1-1; perhaps TRBD1 as D (5 bases). The CDR3 is 14 residues long. V was shortened by 4 bases and J by 5 bases, with 14 bases between the two germline ends. Per germline, CDR1 MGHRA and CDR2 YSYEKL. For the CDR3, the DNA is TGCGCCAGCAGCCCGGGACCCAAGGGGACTGAAGCTTTCTTT. Protein sequence: CASSPGPKGTEAFF.

To note about this clone: One end of the junction varies from germline; a read error may be responsible. The V gene is TRBV4-1, the J gene TRBJ1-1; D ambiguous. This CDR3 region has 13 residues. From germline, CDR1 is MGHRA and CDR2 YSYEKL. Here the CDR3 DNA reads TGCGCCAGCAGCTCATCGCGCCACCTTTCTAATGTCTTT. This gives the protein CASSSSRHLSNVF.

The chain couples TRBV29-1 to TRBJ1-2; TRBD1 might be the D (6 bases). The V gene's germline CDR1 is SQVTM and CDR2 ANQGSEA. The CDR3 is 13 residues long. V was clipped by 0 bases and J by 4 bases, with 9 bases between them. DNA for the CDR3: TGCAGCGTTGAAGATGTCAGGGGCTATGGCTACACCTTC. This codes for CSVEDVRGYGYTF.

J is TRBJ1-5 and V is TRBV7-2, with 10 bases identical to TRBD1. Germline V gives CDR1 SGHTA, CDR2 FQGNSA. V lost 1 base and J lost 4; bases outside the gene matches: 1. The CDR3 loop spans 15 amino acids. The chain's CDR3 is CASSLGDRGNQPQHF. The CDR3 DNA reads TGTGCCAGCAGCTTAGGGGACAGGGGAAATCAGCCCCAGCATTTT.

V is TRBV12-3 or TRBV12-4 and J is TRBJ2-7; D could derive from TRBD1 or TRBD2 (5 bases each). The CDR3 sequence is 13 residues long. V was pared by 6 bases and J by 7 bases, with 16 bases between. The CDR3 loop is CASRPSGTREQYF. CDR3 DNA: TGTGCCAGCAGACCTTCCGGGACGAGAGAGCAGTACTTC.

This clone has just one count. This chain connects TRBV6-2 or TRBV6-3 to TRBJ2-1, with TRBD1 as a possible D gene (6 bases). The CDR3 length is 17 residues. Germline V CDR1 and CDR2: MNHEY, SVGEGT. V lost 0 bases and J 7 bases, leaving 19 bases between the germline ends. The CDR3 sequence: CASSYSQGAKWENEQFF. In DNA form, the CDR3 reads TGTGCCAGCAGTTACTCACAGGGTGCCAAGTGGGAAAATGAGCAGTTCTTC.

The chain carries TRBV21-1 and TRBJ2-1; no DNA check was done on the table's D call, TRBD1. TRBV21-1 is a recognized pseudogene. This CDR3 spans 15 amino acids. CDR3 DNA sequence: TGTGCCAGCAGCAAATTGAGACAGGGGGTCAATGAGCAGTTCTTC. The encoded protein is CASSKLRQGVNEQFF.

With regard to this clone: Different DNA sequences within this sample yield the same CDR3. This chain uses TRBV9 with TRBJ2-2; D unclear. Germline V gene sequence: CDR1 SGDLS, CDR2 YYNGEE. CDR3 length equals 13 residues. The ends were cut back, 0 bases at V and 5 bases at J, with 5 bases in the middle. This chain's CDR3 is CASSVVGTGELFF. CDR3 bases: TGTGCCAGCAGCGTAGTGGGAACCGGGGAGCTGTTTTTT.

The V gene is TRBV6-2 or TRBV6-3, the J gene TRBJ1-1; D is possibly TRBD1 (5 bases). Germline V lookup: CDR1 MNHEY, CDR2 SVGEGT. This CDR3 contains 15 residues. The V gene lost 4 bases and the J gene lost 2 bases, with 14 bases spanning the gap. The CDR3 here is CASSLYGALNTEAFF. The CDR3 DNA follows: TGTGCCAGCAGTTTATACGGGGCCTTAAACACTGAAGCTTTCTTT.

Here the CDR3 DNA reads TGTGCCACCAGGAAGGACAGTAGCTCTGGAAACACCATATATTTT. Translating it yields CATRKDSSSGNTIYF. The V call is TRBV15, the J call TRBJ1-3, with TRBD1 as a possible D gene (6 bases). With 6 bases removed from V and 0 bases from J, the gap between germline ends came to 12 bases. The CDR3 length is 15 residues. From germline, CDR1 is LNHNV and CDR2 YYDKDF (reference sequence). The variable domain in full, completed from reference TRBV15 and TRBJ1-3, reads DAMVIQNPRYQVTQFGKPVTLSCSQTLNHNVMYWYQQKSSQAPKLLFHYYDKDFNNEADTPDNFQSRRPNTSFCFLDIRSPGLGDTAMYLCATRKDSSSGNTIYFGEGSWLTVV.

The chain uses TRBV2 and TRBJ2-3, with a tentative D call TRBD1 (7 bases). CDR1 is SNHLY, CDR2 FYNNEI, per germline. The CDR3 loop spans 16 amino acids. V lost 7 bases and J lost 5, with 22 bases in between. The CDR3 DNA reads as TGTGCCAGCACTCCCAGGGGGGAAGGCCCCCTAGATACGCAGTATTTT. It specifies CASTPRGEGPLDTQYF.

The rearrangement links TRBV19 to TRBJ2-7; D is possibly TRBD2 (6 bases). This CDR3 contains 15 residues. With 5 bases removed from V and 0 bases from J, the gap between germline ends came to 14 bases. The germline V gene encodes CDR1 LNHDA and CDR2 SQIVND (reference sequence). Here the CDR3 reads CASSPLGGSSYEQYF. CDR3 sequence (DNA): TGTGCCAGTAGTCCGTTGGGAGGCAGCTCCTACGAGCAGTACTTC.

The J gene is TRBJ2-7, the V gene TRBV19, with D tentatively TRBD1 or TRBD2 (5 bases each). Germline V gene lookup returns CDR1 LNHDA and CDR2 SQIVND (reference sequence). This CDR3 contains 15 residues. Trimming removed 6 bases from V and 4 bases from J, with 19 bases in between. As DNA, the CDR3 is TGTGCCAGTAGCCGAGGGGTGGGTGTGGGGTACGAGCAGTACTTC. It yields the protein CASSRGVGVGYEQYF.

The chain combines TRBV7-3 with TRBJ1-6; tentatively, D is TRBD1 (5 bases). This CDR3 comprises 16 residues. Per the germline V gene, CDR1 is SGHTA and CDR2 is FQGTGA. The V and J ends lost 5 bases and 12 bases respectively, with 23 bases between them. The CDR3 loop reads CASSATMGPGTLPLHF. CDR3 nucleotide sequence: TGTGCCAGCAGCGCGACGATGGGGCCAGGGACGTTACCCCTCCACTTT.

The chain links TRBV25-1 to TRBJ2-4, with D uncertain. CDR3 length: 13 residues. CDR1 and CDR2 (germline): MGHDK, SYGVNS. V lost 4 bases and J lost 0, with 4 bases in between. CDR3: CASSASAKNIQYF. The CDR3 DNA reads TGTGCCAGCAGTGCATCAGCCAAAAACATTCAGTACTTC.